The 21 T cell receptor beta chains presented below share a single source sample, sequenced in a study of cytomegalovirus exposure and HLA in healthy donors. Researchers ran the PCR with 60 Vbeta and 13 Jbeta primers. Using immunoSEQ multiplex PCR, the repertoire was profiled, and TCRdb retains in-frame clones only, with some absent. Counted here are tens of thousands of clones, 62% occurring once; the ten biggest clones make up more than 3.5%. Sequences were obtained from PBMCs. The receptors were gathered from a male donor in good health and CMV-seropositive.

This clone showed up just once. The chain employs TRBV7-9 and TRBJ2-1; TRBD1 aligns across 9 bases. With 5 bases clipped from V and 4 bases from J, the junction kept 9 bases outside the gene matches. CDR1 SEHNR and CDR2 FQNEAQ come from the germline V gene (reference sequence). The CDR3 extends over 16 amino acids. In nucleotides, the CDR3 is TGTGCCAGCAGCGGCTCGGGACAGGGCTTTTACAATGAGCAGTTCTTC. This translates into CASSGSGQGFYNEQFF.

The V gene is TRBV19, the J gene TRBJ1-2; no clear D gene. CDR1 is LNHDA, CDR2 SQIVND, per germline (reference sequence). The V end was cut by 1 base, the J end by 7 bases, with 7 bases between. There are 12 residues in the CDR3. The CDR3 sequence is CASSIARSGYTF. CDR3 DNA sequence: TGTGCCAGTAGTATAGCCCGGAGTGGCTACACCTTC.

This clone was counted a single time. Other DNA sequences in this specimen translate into the identical CDR3. This chain links TRBV28 with TRBJ1-2; TRBD1 might be the D (5 bases). Germline CDR1 reads MDHEN; CDR2 reads SYDVKM. The CDR3 runs to 12 residues. The ends were cut back, 2 bases at V and 5 bases at J, with 6 bases in the middle. CDR3 sequence reads: CASSLQGYGYTF. The CDR3 coding sequence is TGTGCCAGCAGTTTACAGGGATATGGCTACACCTTC.

The DNA of the CDR3 is TGTGCCAGCAGCCCACGGACAGCCCAGAGTACCGGGGAGCTGTTTTTT. It translates to CASSPRTAQSTGELFF. J is TRBJ2-2 and V is TRBV5-6; D is possibly TRBD1 (6 bases). V lost 4 bases and J 5 bases, leaving 18 bases between the germline ends. Germline-derived CDR1 and CDR2 are SGHDT and YYEEEE. This CDR3 has 16 residues.

This rearrangement joins TRBV29-1 to TRBJ2-7; 9 positions match TRBD1. Per germline, CDR1 SQVTM and CDR2 ANQGSEA. Trimming cost V 6 bases and J 7 bases; bases outside gene matches: 13. The CDR3 is made up of 14 amino acids. This CDR3 is CSVGDRVEGREQYF. CDR3 bases: TGCAGCGTGGGGGACAGGGTTGAGGGGAGGGAGCAGTACTTC.

J is TRBJ2-3 and V is TRBV30; a possible D gene is TRBD2 (5 bases). The V gene's germline CDR1 is GTSNPN and CDR2 SVGIG (reference sequence). This CDR3 is 12 amino acids long. Trimming left V 0 bases short and J 5 bases short, with 6 bases between. The CDR3 nucleotides are TGTGCCTGGAGTGTTCGGGGAGATACGCAGTATTTT. Amino acids: CAWSVRGDTQYF. Full variable domain (outside the CDR3, taken from reference TRBV30 and TRBJ2-3): SQTIHQWPATLVQPVGSPLSLECTVEGTSNPNLYWYRQAAGRGLQLLFYSVGIGQISSEVPQNLSASRPQDRQFILSSKKLLLSDSGFYLCAWSVRGDTQYFGPGTRLTVL.

The chain combines TRBV9 with TRBJ1-2, with a tentative D call TRBD1 (6 bases). There are 14 residues in the CDR3. Germline CDR1 and CDR2: SGDLS and YYNGEE. V was cut by 0 bases and J by 6 bases, with 12 bases left in between. The CDR3 nucleotides are TGTGCCAGCAGCGTAGCGGCCCAGGGGCATGGCTACACCTTC. Translating gives CASSVAAQGHGYTF.

This clone was picked up one time. The chain recombines TRBV5-4 with TRBJ1-1; 9 nucleotides agree with TRBD1. There are 15 residues in the CDR3. Germline V CDR1 and CDR2: SGHNT, YYREEE (reference sequence). Unmatched junction bases numbered 8, after V lost 4 bases and J lost 4 bases. The chain's CDR3 is CASSVGTGMGTEAFF. For the CDR3, the DNA is TGTGCCAGCAGCGTCGGGACAGGGATGGGCACTGAAGCTTTCTTT.

This chain connects TRBV6-5 to TRBJ2-2, with D tentatively TRBD2 (6 bases). Germline V lookup: CDR1 MNHEY, CDR2 SVGAGI. This CDR3 region has 15 residues. The ends were cut back, 6 bases at V and 2 bases at J, with 13 bases in the middle. The CDR3, as DNA: TGTGCCAGCAGGCCGGGACTCACTAACACCGGGGAGCTGTTTTTT. Translation: CASRPGLTNTGELFF.

The chain links TRBV4-3 to TRBJ2-7; weak D call: TRBD1 (5 bases). Germline V gives CDR1 LGHNA, CDR2 YSLEER. V shed 8 bases and J shed 3 bases, with 11 bases lying between them. The CDR3 loop spans 12 amino acids. CDR3 amino acids: CASDSDSYEQYF. CDR3 nucleotide sequence: TGCGCCAGCGACTCAGACAGCTACGAGCAGTACTTC.

The chain has TRBV6-1 and TRBJ2-1; tentatively, D is TRBD2 (5 bases). Trimming cost V 5 bases and J 0 bases, with 14 bases left between them. The CDR3 totals 16 residues. Germline lookup yields CDR1 MNHNS and CDR2 SASEGT. The CDR3 DNA follows: TGTGCCAGCAGTAAAGAGACTACCCCCTCCTACAATGAGCAGTTCTTC. Its protein product is CASSKETTPSYNEQFF.

The V and J genes are TRBV25-1 and TRBJ1-3, with 7 bases that match TRBD1. V lost 8 bases, J lost 2 bases, and 9 bases stayed unmatched. Germline V CDR1 and CDR2: MGHDK, SYGVNS. The CDR3 is 15 residues long. CDR3 DNA: TGTGCCAGCCGACAGGGTGTCTTGGCTGGAAACACCATATATTTT. Its translation: CASRQGVLAGNTIYF.

This chain joins TRBV6-1 and TRBJ1-5; TRBD1 matches at 7 bases. V trimming: 3 bases; J trimming: 7 bases; junction bases outside the gene matches: 3. Germline lookup yields CDR1 MNHNS and CDR2 SASEGT. The CDR3 consists of 13 residues. CDR3 loop: CASSEIGGQPQHF. As DNA, the CDR3 is TGTGCCAGCAGTGAGATAGGGGGCCAGCCCCAGCATTTT.

The chain couples TRBV7-2 to TRBJ1-6; 8 positions agree with TRBD1. The germline V gene encodes CDR1 SGHTA and CDR2 FQGNSA. J lost 7 bases, V lost 5 bases, and 7 bases had no gene match. This CDR3 spans 15 amino acids. The CDR3 region is CASSARQGRNSPLHF. The CDR3 DNA is TGTGCCAGCAGCGCGCGACAGGGGAGAAATTCACCCCTCCACTTT. Using reference TRBV7-2 and TRBJ1-6 for the parts outside the CDR3, the full variable domain is GAGVSQSPSNKVTEKGKDVELRCDPISGHTALYWYRQSLGQGLEFLIYFQGNSAPDKSGLPSDRFSAERTGGSVSTLTIQRTQQEDSAVYLCASSARQGRNSPLHFGNGTRLTVT.

The V and J genes are TRBV19 and TRBJ1-2; TRBD1 is a possible D gene (6 bases). The CDR3 length is 13 residues. The germline V and J ends were trimmed by 3 bases and 5 bases, with 10 bases remaining between them. The germline gives CDR1 LNHDA, CDR2 SQIVND (reference sequence). CDR3 in amino acids: CASSISTGYGYTF. CDR3 DNA: TGTGCCAGTAGTATTTCTACAGGGTATGGCTACACCTTC.

The chain couples TRBV7-9 to TRBJ1-4; D unresolved. Germline V lookup: CDR1 SEHNR, CDR2 FQNEAQ (reference sequence). The V gene lost 5 bases and the J gene lost 10 bases, with 14 bases spanning the gap. This CDR3 has 13 amino acids. The CDR3 DNA is TGTGCCAGCAGCCCCCTCAGCGAGGGAAAACTGTTTTTT. It translates to CASSPLSEGKLFF.

The chain carries TRBV19 and TRBJ1-1; 7 nucleotides agree with TRBD1. The V gene end was trimmed by 4 bases and the J gene end by 5 bases; junction bases not matched to a gene: 7. The germline CDR1 and CDR2 sequences are LNHDA and SQIVND (reference sequence). CDR3 length equals 14 residues. CDR3 sequence (DNA): TGTGCCAGTAGTACCGTTCCGGGACAGACTGAAGCTTTCTTT. Translation: CASSTVPGQTEAFF.

The chain combines TRBV10-3 with TRBJ2-5; no definite D call. Trimming took 7 bases from V and 0 from J, leaving 6 bases between them. This CDR3 spans 12 amino acids. Germline assignment: CDR1 ENHRY and CDR2 SYGVKD. As DNA, the CDR3 is TGTGCCATCAAACAGCACCAAGAGACCCAGTACTTC. This sequence encodes CAIKQHQETQYF.

The CDR3 spells CASSSFPGSLNEQYF. CDR3 nucleotides: TGTGCCAGCAGTTCCTTCCCTGGGAGTCTCAACGAGCAGTACTTC. This chain connects TRBV27 to TRBJ2-7, with D possibly matching TRBD2 (5 bases). CDR1 and CDR2 (germline): MNHEY, SMNVEV (reference sequence). The CDR3 consists of 15 residues. Trimming took off 4 bases at V and 5 bases at J, with 18 bases between the two ends.

This clone was seen more than once but under ten times. The rearrangement links TRBV4-3 to TRBJ1-1; D ambiguous. Germline-derived CDR1 and CDR2 are LGHNA and YSLEER. V dropped 0 bases and J dropped 0 bases, with 11 bases sitting between them. The CDR3 spans 16 residues. CDR3 sequence: CASSQDFGKLNTEAFF. In DNA form, the CDR3 reads TGCGCCAGCAGCCAAGATTTCGGTAAACTGAACACTGAAGCTTTCTTT.

The V call is TRBV6-5, the J call TRBJ2-7; 7 bases map to TRBD2. V lost 3 bases and J lost 3; bases outside the gene matches: 8. Germline CDR1 and CDR2: MNHEY and SVGAGI. The CDR3 is 15 amino acids. CDR3 protein: CASSYLRGGDYEQYF. DNA for the CDR3: TGTGCCAGCAGTTATTTGAGGGGAGGGGACTACGAGCAGTACTTC.